Presented here are 7 T cell receptor beta chains from one specimen sequenced in a study of blood T cell repertoires in COVID-19. Profiled with immunoSEQ multiplex PCR; TCRdb holds only in-frame clones, not every one. Found here are approximately 75,000 clones, around 80% of them singletons; the top ten hold roughly 13%. Sequenced input: peripheral blood. The receptors originated from a man aged 50-60 years with COVID-19, enrolled during active disease.

The gene calls are TRBV2 and TRBJ2-5; 9 bases are a match to TRBD1. Germline V gene lookup returns CDR1 SNHLY and CDR2 FYNNEI. V shed 0 bases, J shed 5 bases, and the junction held 7 bases outside the gene matches. The CDR3 consists of 16 residues. Here the CDR3 DNA reads TGTGCCAGCAGTGAAGCAGTTCGGACAGGGGCCGAGACCCAGTACTTC. This encodes CASSEAVRTGAETQYF. The whole variable domain, remainder taken from reference TRBV2 and TRBJ2-5, is EPEVTQTPSHQVTQMGQEVILRCVPISNHLYFYWYRQILGQKVEFLVSFYNNEISEKSEIFDDQFSVERPDGSNFTLKIRSTKLEDSAMYFCASSEAVRTGAETQYFGPGTRLLVL.

The table lists this clone with a count of one. This rearrangement joins TRBV9 to TRBJ1-3; unclear D gene. V was shortened by 2 bases and J by 0 bases, with 6 bases between the two germline ends. Germline loops: CDR1 SGDLS, CDR2 YYNGEE. The CDR3 loop spans 14 amino acids. The CDR3 sequence: CASSVLDSGNTIYF. The CDR3 DNA follows: TGTGCCAGCAGCGTCTTAGACTCTGGAAACACCATATATTTT.

V usage is TRBV2 and J usage is TRBJ2-1; D is uncertain. V lost 2 bases and J lost 8, with 7 bases in between. The length of the CDR3 is 12 residues. Germline CDR1 SNHLY, CDR2 FYNNEI. This chain's CDR3 is CASSERLYEQFF. The CDR3 coding sequence is TGTGCCAGCAGTGAACGGTTGTATGAGCAGTTCTTC.

This chain joins TRBV15 and TRBJ2-7; 7 nucleotides agree with TRBD1. Germline CDR1 LNHNV, CDR2 YYDKDF (reference sequence). The length of the CDR3 is 16 residues. Unmatched junction bases numbered 6, after V lost 1 base and J lost 0 bases. CDR3 in DNA: TGTGCCACCAGCAGAGTTAAAGACAGGGCCTCCTACGAGCAGTACTTC. Protein: CATSRVKDRASYEQYF.

J is TRBJ2-7 and V is TRBV9, with 8 positions matching TRBD2. Germline loops: CDR1 SGDLS, CDR2 YYNGEE. CDR3 length: 16 amino acids. V was clipped by 3 bases and J by 4 bases; unmatched bases: 12. CDR3 residues: CASSGGLAGGLYEQYF. CDR3 DNA sequence: TGTGCCAGCAGCGGAGGACTAGCCGGCGGATTGTACGAGCAGTACTTC.

This chain links TRBV28 with TRBJ2-7, with no clear D. V was trimmed by 4 bases and J by 6 bases, leaving 16 bases between them. This CDR3 region has 14 residues. Germline V gene sequence: CDR1 MDHEN, CDR2 SYDVKM. CDR3 in DNA: TGTGCCAGCAGTTCCCCGGGTGAGAGCCGCGAGCAGTACTTC. It yields the protein CASSSPGESREQYF.

The V gene is TRBV7-2, the J gene TRBJ1-6, with D maybe TRBD1 (5 bases). CDR1 and CDR2 from the germline V gene are SGHTA and FQGNSA. The length of the CDR3 is 15 residues. V lost 0 bases, J lost 7 bases, and 10 bases lay in between. The CDR3 loop reads CASSLAQVENSPLHF. The CDR3 coding sequence is TGTGCCAGCAGCTTAGCACAGGTGGAGAATTCACCCCTCCACTTT.